Below are 9 T cell receptor beta chains sequenced from a single sample in a study of blood T cell repertoires in COVID-19. Using immunoSEQ multiplex PCR, the repertoire was profiled, and TCRdb retains in-frame clones only, with some absent. The profile shows 30,000 to 40,000 clones, 85% to 90% of them singletons. Specimen: peripheral blood. Receptors originate from a man in his 70s with active COVID-19.

V gene TRBV3-1 (or the pseudogene TRBV3-2) combines with J gene TRBJ2-5; 7 bases agree with TRBD1. The CDR3 has 15 amino acids. Germline values: CDR1 LGHDT, CDR2 YNNKEL (reference sequence). V gave up 2 bases and J gave up 3 bases; unmatched junction bases: 6. The CDR3 loop reads CASSQFQTGKETQYF. The CDR3 region has the DNA TGTGCCAGCAGCCAATTCCAGACAGGGAAAGAGACCCAGTACTTC.

There are a few counts of this clone. This chain connects TRBV3-1 (or the pseudogene TRBV3-2) to TRBJ2-7, with 9 bases identical to TRBD2. CDR1 LGHDT and CDR2 YNNKEL come from the germline V gene (reference sequence). V gave up 6 bases and J gave up 3 bases; unmatched junction bases: 3. CDR3 length: 13 residues. The CDR3 protein is CASSIAGDYEQYF. In DNA, the CDR3 is TGTGCCAGCAGTATAGCGGGAGACTACGAGCAGTACTTC.

This chain connects TRBV11-3 to TRBJ2-3; D is perhaps TRBD2 (5 bases). Between the trimmed V and J ends, which lost 5 bases and 2 bases, there was a span of 14 bases. The CDR3 is made up of 15 amino acids. Germline V gene sequence: CDR1 SGHNT, CDR2 YENEEA. Written as DNA, the CDR3 is TGTGCCAGCAGCCTGCGAGCGGAGACCACAGATACGCAGTATTTT. This translates into CASSLRAETTDTQYF.

The V gene is TRBV27, the J gene TRBJ2-3; D not certain. CDR1 and CDR2 from the germline V gene are MNHEY and SMNVEV (reference sequence). The V and J ends lost 2 bases and 2 bases respectively, with 5 bases between them. There are 13 residues in the CDR3. As DNA, the CDR3 is TGTGCCAGCAGTTTACAGGTCACAGATACGCAGTATTTT. Its protein is CASSLQVTDTQYF.

This clone came up a few times. The chain employs TRBV5-1 and TRBJ2-7, with D perhaps matching TRBD2 (5 bases). CDR1 is SGHRS, CDR2 YFSETQ, per germline. CDR3 length equals 13 residues. The V and J ends lost 6 bases and 4 bases respectively, with 14 bases between them. This chain's CDR3 is CASTLGRGYEQYF. As DNA, the CDR3 is TGCGCCAGCACCTTAGGTAGAGGGTACGAGCAGTACTTC.

This chain connects TRBV30 to TRBJ2-7; 8 bases are a match to TRBD2. The CDR3 runs to 13 residues. After removal of 6 bases from V and 3 bases from J, the junction contained 7 bases not matched to a gene. Germline CDR1 is GTSNPN and CDR2 is SVGIG (reference sequence). CDR3 sequence (DNA): TGTGCCTGCGCCGGGACTAGTCGCTACGAGCAGTACTTC. This encodes CACAGTSRYEQYF.

This clone has a single count. The chain has TRBV24-1 and TRBJ2-7, with 8 bases matching TRBD1. V shed 3 bases and J 2 bases; nucleotides not matched to a gene: 5. The CDR3 runs 15 residues. Per the germline V gene, CDR1 is KGHDR and CDR2 is SFDVKD. The CDR3 DNA reads TGTGCCACCAGTGATAGGGGACAGGCACCCTACGAGCAGTACTTC. Its translation: CATSDRGQAPYEQYF.

The chain joins TRBV7-3 to TRBJ2-3; D is perhaps TRBD2 (5 bases). CDR1 is SGHTA, CDR2 FQGTGA, per germline. The ends were cut back, 4 bases at V and 2 bases at J, with 13 bases in the middle. The CDR3 has 15 residues. The CDR3 spells CASSSTSVSTDTQYF. The CDR3 DNA is TGTGCCAGCAGCTCCACTAGTGTCTCCACAGATACGCAGTATTTT.

This rearrangement joins TRBV4-3 to TRBJ1-2; D possibly corresponds to TRBD1 (6 bases). The V gene lost 4 bases and the J gene lost 6 bases, with 18 bases spanning the gap. This CDR3 spans 15 amino acids. Germline V lookup: CDR1 LGHNA, CDR2 YSLEER. CDR3 DNA: TGCGCCAGCAGCCGAAAGAGGGGGGGTCCCAATGGCTACACCTTC. The encoded protein is CASSRKRGGPNGYTF.